The next 32 T cell receptor beta chains were all read from a single sample in a study of blood T cell repertoires in COVID-19. Data came from immunoSEQ multiplex PCR; TCRdb stores just in-frame clones and leaves some out. The table records tens of thousands of clones, 60% to 85% of them present only once. Material for sequencing was peripheral blood. These receptors were taken from a woman of 80 years or more with acute or convalescent COVID-19.

The chain links TRBV5-1 to TRBJ1-1; D may be TRBD1 (6 bases). The CDR3 has 14 residues. V lost 2 bases and J 4 bases, leaving 12 bases between the germline ends. Germline V lookup: CDR1 SGHRS, CDR2 YFSETQ. The CDR3 region is CASSFPGVTTEAFF. Written as DNA, the CDR3 is TGCGCCAGCAGCTTTCCAGGGGTTACCACTGAAGCTTTCTTT. The variable domain in full, with the rest retrieved from reference TRBV5-1 and TRBJ1-1, is KAGVTQTPRYLIKTRGQQVTLSCSPISGHRSVSWYQQTPGQGLQFLFEYFSETQRNKGNFPGRFSGRQFSNSRSEMNVSTLELGDSALYLCASSFPGVTTEAFFGQGTRLTVV.

The V gene is TRBV10-3, the J gene TRBJ1-6; maybe TRBD1 (6 bases). The CDR3 sequence is 14 residues long. The V and J ends lost 3 bases and 7 bases respectively, with 10 bases between them. The germline V gene encodes CDR1 ENHRY and CDR2 SYGVKD. The CDR3 loop is CAISDPTGNSPLHF. The CDR3 DNA is TGTGCCATCAGTGATCCCACAGGGAATTCACCCCTCCACTTT.

The rearrangement uses TRBV30 and TRBJ1-2, with no clear D. V was pared by 5 bases and J by 0 bases, with 7 bases between. Germline V gene data show CDR1 as GTSNPN and CDR2 as SVGIG (reference sequence). The length of the CDR3 is 12 residues. CDR3 nucleotides: TGTGCCTGGGGCGGTCCTAACTATGGCTACACCTTC. Translation: CAWGGPNYGYTF. Full variable domain (rest looked up from reference TRBV30 and TRBJ1-2): SQTIHQWPATLVQPVGSPLSLECTVEGTSNPNLYWYRQAAGRGLQLLFYSVGIGQISSEVPQNLSASRPQDRQFILSSKKLLLSDSGFYLCAWGGPNYGYTFGSGTRLTVV.

V is TRBV6-5 and J is TRBJ1-6; 10 nucleotides line up with TRBD1. CDR1 and CDR2 (germline): MNHEY, SVGAGI. This CDR3 region has 13 residues. With V trimmed by 6 bases and J by 12 bases, 5 bases remained unmatched. The CDR3 spells CASRRQGAGPLHF. The CDR3 coding sequence is TGTGCCAGCAGGAGACAGGGGGCCGGACCCCTCCACTTT.

The V call is TRBV5-1, the J call TRBJ2-5; weak D call: TRBD1 (7 bases). Germline values: CDR1 SGHRS, CDR2 YFSETQ. V lost 2 bases and J 5 bases, leaving 10 bases between the germline ends. The CDR3 consists of 13 residues. The CDR3 DNA sequence: TGCGCCAGCAGCTTTCAGGGGGGCGAGACCCAGTACTTC. Protein product: CASSFQGGETQYF.

The rearrangement joins TRBV6-8 to TRBJ2-7; 9 nucleotides align to TRBD1. The V gene's germline CDR1 is MNHGY and CDR2 SAAAGT. V was pared by 2 bases and J by 6 bases, with 8 bases of the junction left unmatched. This CDR3 has 15 residues. CDR3 sequence: CASSYPDRGEFEQYF. DNA of the CDR3: TGTGCCAGCAGTTACCCGGACAGGGGCGAGTTCGAGCAGTACTTC.

This rearrangement joins TRBV5-1 to TRBJ2-3, with 8 bases that match TRBD2. The CDR3 covers 18 residues. Germline CDR1 SGHRS, CDR2 YFSETQ. J was trimmed by 1 base and V by 4 bases; bases with no gene match: 14. DNA of the CDR3: TGCGCCAGCAGCCCCCTAACCAAAGCGGGAGCAGGCACAGATACGCAGTATTTT. Protein product: CASSPLTKAGAGTDTQYF.

The rearrangement joins TRBV19 to TRBJ1-2; no clear D. The CDR3 has 15 residues. V lost 10 bases, J lost 1 base, and 19 bases lay in between. Germline V CDR1 and CDR2: LNHDA, SQIVND (reference sequence). Here the CDR3 reads CATAPAGRSNYGYTF. Written as DNA, the CDR3 is TGTGCCACTGCCCCTGCGGGCAGGAGTAACTATGGCTACACCTTC.

The V call is TRBV10-2, the J call TRBJ1-1, with D tentatively TRBD1 (6 bases). The CDR3 runs to 15 residues. The germline gives CDR1 WSHSY, CDR2 SAAADI. Trimming pared 7 bases from V and 7 bases from J, leaving 22 bases between. For the CDR3, the DNA is TGCGCCAGCAAGCCAAGCCCTGGGGGCCACGATGAAGCTTTCTTT. Protein sequence: CASKPSPGGHDEAFF.

Here the CDR3 DNA reads TGTGCCAGCAGCCCGGGAGGTATGGATGAGCAGTTCTTC. Translated, it gives CASSPGGMDEQFF. The genes are TRBV5-4 and TRBJ2-1; 7 bases map to TRBD2. The CDR3 extends over 13 amino acids. V shed 4 bases, J shed 8 bases, and the junction held 6 bases outside the gene matches. The V gene's germline CDR1 is SGHNT and CDR2 YYREEE (reference sequence).

The V and J genes are TRBV2 and TRBJ1-5, with 9 bases matching TRBD1. CDR3 length: 15 residues. V lost 6 bases to trimming and J lost 4 bases; unmatched junction nucleotides: 7. The germline V gene encodes CDR1 SNHLY and CDR2 FYNNEI. CDR3 nucleotide sequence: TGTGCCAGCAGCCCCGGGACAGGGTGGAATCAGCCCCAGCATTTT. Protein sequence: CASSPGTGWNQPQHF.

The chain recombines TRBV7-2 with TRBJ2-2; 10 positions match TRBD1. Per germline, CDR1 SGHTA and CDR2 FQGNSA. Trimming took 7 bases from V and 8 from J; bases not matched to a gene: 7. There are 14 residues in the CDR3. The CDR3 sequence is CASKTTGGRGELFF. CDR3 DNA: TGTGCCAGCAAGACGACAGGGGGCAGGGGGGAGCTGTTTTTT.

The chain has TRBV7-2 and TRBJ2-7, with TRBD2 identical over 8 bases. Germline CDR1 SGHTA, CDR2 FQGNSA. The ends lost 4 bases at V and 1 base at J; junction bases unmatched: 9. This CDR3 spans 16 amino acids. The CDR3 DNA reads as TGTGCCAGCAGCTCCCGACTAGCGCAGGGATCCTACGAGCAGTACTTC. This encodes CASSSRLAQGSYEQYF.

The rearrangement links TRBV19 to TRBJ1-1; D gene uncertain. The length of the CDR3 is 13 residues. The V gene's germline CDR1 is LNHDA and CDR2 SQIVND (reference sequence). Trimming removed 1 base at V and 1 base at J, with 4 bases between. CDR3 in DNA: TGTGCCAGTAGTATAGGACAGAACACTGAAGCTTTCTTT. Translation: CASSIGQNTEAFF.

This chain links TRBV2 with TRBJ2-3; a possible D gene is TRBD2 (6 bases). Between the trimmed V and J ends, which lost 9 bases and 1 base, there was a span of 17 bases. CDR1 is SNHLY, CDR2 FYNNEI, per germline. The CDR3 is 15 residues long. The CDR3 DNA is TGTGCCAGTGAGGGCCATGCTAGCGGCACAGATACGCAGTATTTT. Translation: CASEGHASGTDTQYF.

The chain has TRBV18 and TRBJ2-7; TRBD1 agrees at 12 bases. Trimming took 6 bases from V and 7 from J; bases not matched to a gene: 10. Germline loops: CDR1 KGHSH, CDR2 LQKENI. This CDR3 is 15 amino acids long. The CDR3 spells CASSRLGQGAQEQYF. CDR3 nucleotides: TGTGCCAGCTCTCGACTGGGACAGGGGGCGCAAGAGCAGTACTTC.

V gene TRBV7-2 combines with J gene TRBJ2-5; maybe TRBD2 (6 bases). Germline-derived CDR1 and CDR2 are SGHTA and FQGNSA. V was trimmed by 4 bases and J by 5 bases, leaving 17 bases between them. The CDR3 spans 15 residues. The CDR3 protein is CASSSGPFGGETQYF. The CDR3 nucleotides read TGTGCCAGCAGCTCTGGACCATTTGGGGGGGAGACCCAGTACTTC. Filled out from reference TRBV7-2 and TRBJ2-5, the complete variable domain reads GAGVSQSPSNKVTEKGKDVELRCDPISGHTALYWYRQSLGQGLEFLIYFQGNSAPDKSGLPSDRFSAERTGGSVSTLTIQRTQQEDSAVYLCASSSGPFGGETQYFGPGTRLLVL.

The chain uses TRBV12-2 and TRBJ1-3; the D segment call TRBD1 is taken from the table without a DNA check. TRBV12-2 counts as a pseudogene. The CDR3 has 18 amino acids. The DNA for the CDR3 is TGTGCAAGTCGCTTAGTCGGGACAGGGATGGAAACTGGAAACACCATATATTTT. The encoded protein is CASRLVGTGMETGNTIYF.

The DNA for the CDR3 is TGTGCCAGCTTTGAGACAGGGGGCGCTTATAATTCACCCCTCCACTTT. It specifies CASFETGGAYNSPLHF. The V gene is TRBV28, the J gene TRBJ1-6, with 10 bases fitting TRBD1. The CDR3 is 16 residues long. CDR1 and CDR2 (germline): MDHEN, SYDVKM. The V gene end was trimmed by 8 bases and the J gene end by 4 bases; junction bases not matched to a gene: 8.

This clone was seen more than once but under ten times. This chain links TRBV5-1 with TRBJ1-2, with D perhaps TRBD1 (6 bases). CDR3 length: 12 residues. Germline CDR1 and CDR2: SGHRS and YFSETQ. Trimming pared 6 bases from V and 7 bases from J, leaving 13 bases between. The CDR3 region is CASKLTGSGYTF. CDR3 coding DNA: TGCGCCAGCAAACTAACAGGGTCTGGCTACACCTTC.

The genes are TRBV3-1 (or the pseudogene TRBV3-2) and TRBJ1-3; no reliable D call. This CDR3 is built from 17 residues. Per germline, CDR1 LGHDT and CDR2 YNNKEL (reference sequence). V was shortened by 5 bases and J by 2 bases, with 19 bases between the two germline ends. The CDR3 region is CASSFIDRRQAGNTIYF. The CDR3 DNA sequence: TGTGCCAGCAGCTTTATCGATCGGCGCCAGGCTGGAAACACCATATATTTT.

This clone appeared once. The rearrangement links TRBV7-2 to TRBJ2-7; D call uncertain. Trimming took off 5 bases at V and 5 bases at J, with 13 bases between the two ends. CDR3 length: 13 residues. Germline values: CDR1 SGHTA, CDR2 FQGNSA. The CDR3 protein is CASSNVVANEQYF. The CDR3 region has the DNA TGTGCCAGCAGCAACGTCGTAGCCAACGAGCAGTACTTC. Together with reference TRBV7-2 and TRBJ2-7, the CDR3 gives the full variable domain: GAGVSQSPSNKVTEKGKDVELRCDPISGHTALYWYRQSLGQGLEFLIYFQGNSAPDKSGLPSDRFSAERTGGSVSTLTIQRTQQEDSAVYLCASSNVVANEQYFGPGTRLTVT.

This chain uses TRBV18 with TRBJ2-3, with 10 bases fitting TRBD2. The CDR3 totals 16 residues. Losses at the gene ends were 3 bases for V and 1 base for J; bases not matched to a gene: 4. Germline V gene data show CDR1 as KGHSH and CDR2 as LQKENI. The CDR3 region has the DNA TGTGCCAGCTCACCCAATCTAGCGGGAGGCACAGATACGCAGTATTTT. Amino acids: CASSPNLAGGTDTQYF. Full variable domain (rest looked up from reference TRBV18 and TRBJ2-3): NAGVMQNPRHLVRRRGQEARLRCSPMKGHSHVYWYRQLPEEGLKFMVYLQKENIIDESGMPKERFSAEFPKEGPSILRIQQVVRGDSAAYFCASSPNLAGGTDTQYFGPGTRLTVL.

This chain connects TRBV5-1 to TRBJ1-4, with 7 bases that match TRBD1. Germline V CDR1 and CDR2: SGHRS, YFSETQ. The CDR3 totals 14 residues. V gave up 7 bases and J gave up 3 bases; unmatched junction bases: 6. For the CDR3, the DNA is TGCGCCAGCGGTACAGGGGAGGCTAATGAAAAACTGTTTTTT. Its protein is CASGTGEANEKLFF.

V and J are TRBV10-1 and TRBJ1-2; no clear D. The ends were cut back, 3 bases at V and 4 bases at J, with 6 bases in the middle. The CDR3 spans 12 residues. Looked up from germline, CDR1 is WNHNN and CDR2 is SYGVQD (reference sequence). The CDR3 reads CASSDNFYGYTF. CDR3 sequence (DNA): TGCGCCAGCAGTGACAACTTCTATGGCTACACCTTC.

The chain is built from TRBV18 and TRBJ1-1; D is perhaps TRBD1 (6 bases). Germline loops: CDR1 KGHSH, CDR2 LQKENI. This CDR3 is 15 amino acids long. V was shortened by 4 bases and J by 2 bases, with 14 bases between the two germline ends. This CDR3 reads CASSLEDSPNTEAFF. DNA of the CDR3: TGTGCCAGCTCACTCGAGGACAGCCCAAACACTGAAGCTTTCTTT.

In its sample, this clone was seen a few times. V gene TRBV7-2 combines with J gene TRBJ2-7; 7 positions match TRBD2. The germline gives CDR1 SGHTA, CDR2 FQGNSA. The CDR3 is made up of 13 amino acids. V was clipped by 5 bases and J by 2 bases; unmatched bases: 3. The CDR3 nucleotides are TGTGCCAGCAGCCCTAGCGGCACCTACGAGCAGTACTTC. The encoded protein is CASSPSGTYEQYF.

V is TRBV7-9 and J is TRBJ2-7, with TRBD1 as a possible D gene (5 bases). Germline CDR1 and CDR2: SEHNR and FQNEAQ (reference sequence). The germline V and J ends were trimmed by 3 bases and 3 bases, with 12 bases remaining between them. CDR3 length: 14 residues. The CDR3 loop reads CASSFWTQSYEQYF. For the CDR3, the DNA is TGTGCCAGCAGCTTCTGGACACAAAGCTACGAGCAGTACTTC.

V gene TRBV7-9 combines with J gene TRBJ1-1; D gene ambiguous. The CDR3 has 11 amino acids. Per the germline V gene, CDR1 is SEHNR and CDR2 is FQNEAQ (reference sequence). V gave up 11 bases and J gave up 8 bases, with 15 bases separating them. The CDR3 coding sequence is TGTGCCCAAGAACGAGGCTGGGAAGCTTTCTTT. As protein: CAQERGWEAFF.

V usage is TRBV7-9 and J usage is TRBJ1-1, with TRBD1 matching over 9 bases. J lost 3 bases, V lost 4 bases, and 0 bases had no gene match. This CDR3 is built from 13 residues. Germline CDR1 and CDR2: SEHNR and FQNEAQ (reference sequence). The CDR3 DNA is TGTGCCAGCAGCTGGGACAGGGACACTGAAGCTTTCTTT. This sequence encodes CASSWDRDTEAFF.

The chain recombines TRBV6-5 with TRBJ2-7, with unresolved D. Per germline, CDR1 MNHEY and CDR2 SVGAGI. The CDR3 extends over 11 amino acids. V was trimmed by 2 bases and J by 5 bases, leaving 4 bases between them. CDR3 amino acids: CASSYRDEQYF. In DNA form, the CDR3 reads TGTGCCAGCAGTTACCGTGACGAGCAGTACTTC.

The V and J genes are TRBV5-1 and TRBJ2-7, with 9 nucleotides matching TRBD2. Trimming at V came to 0 bases and at J to 4 bases, leaving 2 bases not matched to a gene. CDR3 size: 14 residues. Germline assignment: CDR1 SGHRS and CDR2 YFSETQ. The CDR3 here is CASSLGGGDYEQYF. DNA for the CDR3: TGCGCCAGCAGCTTGGGCGGGGGGGATTACGAGCAGTACTTC. The full variable domain, rest sourced from reference TRBV5-1 and TRBJ2-7, is KAGVTQTPRYLIKTRGQQVTLSCSPISGHRSVSWYQQTPGQGLQFLFEYFSETQRNKGNFPGRFSGRQFSNSRSEMNVSTLELGDSALYLCASSLGGGDYEQYFGPGTRLTVT.